Listed below are T cell receptor beta chains from one sample, sequenced in a study of glioma-infiltrating T cells after dendritic cell vaccination. Only in-frame clones appear in the TCRdb table, and some are missing; sequencing was by immunoSEQ multiplex PCR. The sample shows over 55,000 clones, approximately 81% of them seen only once. The source material was blood, sampled before dendritic cell vaccination. The receptors here all came from a human donor with glioblastoma. The conserved cysteine and the conserved F or W are not part of the CDR3 here.

v_call cdr3_aa
TRBV6-6 ASSPKTGAAYGYT
TRBV5-4 ASSLFDRNTGELF
TRBV6-1 ASHGDPSYEQY
TRBV18 ASSPGTGHNYEQY
TRBV27 ASGPGQGNSPLH
TRBV27 ASSLNAGGNYGYT
TRBV15 ATSAESYEQY
TRBV4-2 ASSQTGKTEAF
TRBV5-4 ASSLGQDKDAF
TRBV10-3 AISRQAHDYGYT
TRBV11-2 ASSLDHTPQGQF
TRBV6-6 ASSRGSYNEQF
TRBV25-1 ASSGWGVPEAF